Below, 17 T cell receptor beta chains from the same sample are listed, as sequenced in a study of Graves' ophthalmopathy and Graves' hyperthyroidism (dated by TCRdb to between 2017 and 2018). The sequencing machine was an Illumina HiSeq 2000. For repertoire sequencing, the TCR beta CDR3 regions were amplified from RNA transcripts. The first round was an RT-PCR using HTBI primers with the Qiagen OneStep RT-PCR kit, and this first round was followed by a second-round multiplex PCR, then size selection and purification. TCRdb trimmed the raw reads at Q25, called clones with MiXCR and kept productive beta chains. Each record represents a unique CDR3 protein, reported with the most common genes and DNA among its rows. The sample table shows approximately 160,000 distinct CDR3 sequences, and 30% to 45% are seen once. Roughly 5.8% of the sample is taken by the ten largest. The sequenced sample was peripheral blood. Receptors originate from a woman aged 40 to 50 with Graves' ophthalmopathy. Donor details come from another sample of the same person, matched by shared clones.

The chain combines TRBV12-3 or TRBV12-4 with TRBJ1-3; D call uncertain. This CDR3 has 12 residues. Trimming left V 5 bases short and J 4 bases short, with 6 bases between. The CDR3: CASSIRGNTIYF. The CDR3 DNA is TGTGCCAGCAGTATCCGGGGAAACACCATATATTTT.

This chain connects TRBV28 to TRBJ2-5, with 10 bases aligning to TRBD2. Germline V gene data show CDR1 as MDHEN and CDR2 as SYDVKM. The CDR3 has 13 amino acids. The V gene end was trimmed by 5 bases and the J gene end by 9 bases; junction bases not matched to a gene: 6. The CDR3: CASSPGSGRSQYF. In nucleotides, the CDR3 is TGTGCCAGCAGTCCAGGTAGCGGGAGGTCCCAGTACTTC.

This clonotype was counted many times. The chain employs TRBV6-1 and TRBJ2-7; no reliable D call. Germline V CDR1 and CDR2: MNHNS, SASEGT. The CDR3 sequence is 15 residues long. The V end was cut by 2 bases, the J end by 0 bases, with 11 bases between. This chain's CDR3 is CASSEFVYISYEQYF. In nucleotides, the CDR3 is TGTGCCAGCAGTGAATTTGTCTACATCTCCTACGAGCAGTACTTC.

This clonotype came up many times. The V gene is TRBV2, the J gene TRBJ2-2, with 13 bases that match TRBD2. The CDR3 loop spans 18 amino acids. Germline CDR1 SNHLY, CDR2 FYNNEI. The V gene end was trimmed by 5 bases and the J gene end by 3 bases; junction bases not matched to a gene: 9. The CDR3 DNA is TGTGCCAGCAGTTCTTCCCCGGGACTAGCGGGATACACCGGGGAGCTGTTTTTT. As protein: CASSSSPGLAGYTGELFF.

In this sample, this clonotype turned up many times. V and J are TRBV6-5 and TRBJ1-1; the D gene is possibly TRBD1 (5 bases). Germline lookup yields CDR1 MNHEY and CDR2 SVGAGI. This CDR3 has 13 residues. With 8 bases removed from V and 9 bases from J, the gap between germline ends came to 19 bases. The CDR3 DNA sequence: TGTGCCAGCTCCGGCCAAGGGGTGGTTAAAGCTTTCTTT. The encoded protein is CASSGQGVVKAFF.

This clonotype was seen ten or more times. This chain joins TRBV27 and TRBJ1-5; no reliable D call. The germline V and J ends were trimmed by 0 bases and 6 bases, with 6 bases remaining between them. CDR3 size: 13 residues. Germline CDR1 MNHEY, CDR2 SMNVEV (reference sequence). The CDR3 coding sequence is TGTGCCAGCAGTTTATCGAAGGGTCAGCCCCAGCATTTT. The encoded protein is CASSLSKGQPQHF.

V is TRBV28 and J is TRBJ2-5; 8 nucleotides line up with TRBD2. This CDR3 contains 13 residues. Germline assignment: CDR1 MDHEN and CDR2 SYDVKM. With 8 bases clipped from V and 5 bases from J, the junction kept 7 bases outside the gene matches. In DNA form, the CDR3 reads TGTGCCAGCGGAATAACGGGGGGGGAGACCCAGTACTTC. This sequence encodes CASGITGGETQYF.

This clonotype was detected once. This rearrangement joins TRBV15 to TRBJ2-5; 10 nucleotides agree with TRBD1. V lost 3 bases, J lost 5 bases, and 6 bases stayed unmatched. Germline CDR1 and CDR2: LNHNV and YYDKDF (reference sequence). The CDR3 consists of 15 residues. CDR3 coding DNA: TGTGCCACCAGCAGGGGGACAGGGGTAGGGGAGACCCAGTACTTC. This encodes CATSRGTGVGETQYF.

The chain couples TRBV6-1 to TRBJ1-5; D unclear. This CDR3 comprises 13 residues. The V and J ends lost 6 bases and 4 bases respectively, with 10 bases between them. Germline lookup yields CDR1 MNHNS and CDR2 SASEGT. This CDR3 is CASRFFGNQPQHF. The CDR3 region has the DNA TGTGCCAGCAGGTTCTTTGGGAATCAGCCCCAGCATTTT.

This clonotype was detected many times. The chain is built from TRBV24-1 and TRBJ2-7; TRBD1 aligns across 9 bases. After removal of 4 bases from V and 2 bases from J, the junction contained 5 bases not matched to a gene. This CDR3 comprises 15 residues. CDR1 KGHDR and CDR2 SFDVKD come from the germline V gene. This CDR3 is CATSDPGTGPYEQYF. CDR3 DNA sequence: TGTGCCACCAGTGACCCCGGGACAGGGCCCTACGAGCAGTACTTC.

This clonotype was seen ten or more times. The rearrangement uses TRBV28 and TRBJ1-1, with D maybe TRBD1 (6 bases). The V end was cut by 7 bases, the J end by 1 base, with 10 bases between. Germline CDR1 MDHEN, CDR2 SYDVKM. The CDR3 length is 13 residues. The CDR3 bases are TGTGCCAGCAAAGGGACATCGAACACTGAAGCTTTCTTT. Its translation: CASKGTSNTEAFF.

This clonotype was found many times. This chain joins TRBV10-1 and TRBJ1-1, with no clear D. Germline CDR1 and CDR2: WNHNN and SYGVQD (reference sequence). Trimming stripped 5 bases from V and 5 bases from J, with 12 bases between. The CDR3 runs to 13 residues. The CDR3 loop is CASSSGSRTEAFF. In DNA, the CDR3 is TGCGCCAGCAGTTCGGGGAGTCGTACTGAAGCTTTCTTT.

The V gene is TRBV7-2, the J gene TRBJ2-4; D ambiguous. The length of the CDR3 is 15 residues. V dropped 4 bases and J dropped 0 bases, with 10 bases sitting between them. Germline lookup yields CDR1 SGHTA and CDR2 FQGNSA. The CDR3 DNA sequence: TGTGCCAGCAGCTCACCCAGACAAGCCAAAAACATTCAGTACTTC. This translates into CASSSPRQAKNIQYF.

The CDR3 DNA is TGTGCCAGCAGCCAAGCAGGGTTTGATGAGCAGTACTTC. It specifies CASSQAGFDEQYF. V and J are TRBV3-1 and TRBJ2-7; possible D gene TRBD1, 5 bases. V shed 1 base and J shed 7 bases, with 11 bases lying between them. The V gene's germline CDR1 is LGHDT and CDR2 YNNKEL (reference sequence). The CDR3 is made up of 13 amino acids.

In this sample, this clonotype turned up many times. The chain links TRBV12-3 or TRBV12-4 to TRBJ1-2, with TRBD1 identical over 8 bases. With V trimmed by 6 bases and J by 1 base, 10 bases remained unmatched. The CDR3 contains 16 residues. The DNA for the CDR3 is TGTGCCAGCAGCTGGACAGGGCTCGGAGATAACTATGGCTACACCTTC. It yields the protein CASSWTGLGDNYGYTF.

The chain employs TRBV12-3 or TRBV12-4 and TRBJ2-7; 11 positions match TRBD2. The junction had 6 bases not matched to a gene; V was cut back by 6 bases and J by 5 bases. CDR3 length: 14 amino acids. The CDR3 is CASSVSGRENEQYF. DNA for the CDR3: TGTGCCAGCAGCGTTAGCGGGAGGGAAAACGAGCAGTACTTC.

This clonotype came up many times. The chain employs TRBV6-5 and TRBJ1-1; unclear D gene. The CDR3 runs 15 residues. Trimming removed 4 bases from V and 0 bases from J, with 12 bases in between. Germline CDR1 and CDR2: MNHEY and SVGAGI. The CDR3 loop reads CASSSEGVVNTEAFF. For the CDR3, the DNA is TGTGCCAGCAGTTCCGAGGGAGTGGTGAACACTGAAGCTTTCTTT.